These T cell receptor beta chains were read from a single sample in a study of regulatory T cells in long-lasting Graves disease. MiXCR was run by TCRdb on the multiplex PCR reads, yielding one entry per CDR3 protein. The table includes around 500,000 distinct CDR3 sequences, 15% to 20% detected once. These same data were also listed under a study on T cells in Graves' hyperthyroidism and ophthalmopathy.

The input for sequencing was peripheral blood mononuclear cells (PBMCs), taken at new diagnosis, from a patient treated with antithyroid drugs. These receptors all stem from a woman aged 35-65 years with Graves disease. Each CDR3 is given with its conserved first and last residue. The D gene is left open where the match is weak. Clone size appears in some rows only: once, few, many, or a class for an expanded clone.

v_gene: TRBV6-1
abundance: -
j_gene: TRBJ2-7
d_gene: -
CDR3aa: CASSENGWAYEQYF
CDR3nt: TGTGCCAGCAGTGAAAACGGCTGGGCCTACGAGCAGTACTTC

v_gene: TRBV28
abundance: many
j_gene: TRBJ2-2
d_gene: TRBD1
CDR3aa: CASSSPSPQGAANTGELFF
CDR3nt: TGTGCCAGCAGTTCCCCCTCTCCACAGGGGGCTGCGAACACCGGGGAGCTGTTTTTT

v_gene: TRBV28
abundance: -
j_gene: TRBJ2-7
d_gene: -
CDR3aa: CAGGGPSYEQYF
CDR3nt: TGTGCCGGTGGGGGACCCTCCTACGAGCAGTACTTC

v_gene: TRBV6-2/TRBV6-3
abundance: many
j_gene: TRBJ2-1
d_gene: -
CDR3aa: CASSYAGSSYNEQFF
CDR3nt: TGTGCCAGCAGTTACGCGGGGAGCTCCTACAATGAGCAGTTCTTC

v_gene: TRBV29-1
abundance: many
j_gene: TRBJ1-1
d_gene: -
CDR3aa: CSVGQMNTEAFF
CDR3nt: TGCAGCGTTGGACAGATGAACACTGAAGCTTTCTTT

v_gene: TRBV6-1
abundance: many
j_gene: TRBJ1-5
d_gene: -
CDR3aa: CASSDLGVSNQPQHF
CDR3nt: TGTGCCAGCAGTGACTTGGGGGTTAGCAATCAGCCCCAGCATTTT

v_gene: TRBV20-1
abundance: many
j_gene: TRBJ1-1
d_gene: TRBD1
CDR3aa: CSAGKGGMGAFF
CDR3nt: TGCAGTGCTGGGAAAGGGGGCATGGGGGCTTTCTTT

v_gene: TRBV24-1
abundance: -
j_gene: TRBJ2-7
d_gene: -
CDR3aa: CATSDLWGAQGYEQYF
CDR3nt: TGTGCCACCAGTGATTTGTGGGGGGCGCAAGGCTACGAGCAGTACTTC

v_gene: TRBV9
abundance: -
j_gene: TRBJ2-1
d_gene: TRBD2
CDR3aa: CASSVVGGTYNEQFF
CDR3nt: TGTGCCAGCAGCGTAGTCGGGGGGACCTACAATGAGCAGTTCTTC

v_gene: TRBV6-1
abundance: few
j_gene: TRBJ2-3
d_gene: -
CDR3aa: CASSRGGDTQYF
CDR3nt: TGTGCCAGCAGTAGGGGGGGAGATACGCAGTATTTT

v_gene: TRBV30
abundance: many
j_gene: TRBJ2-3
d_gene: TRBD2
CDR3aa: CARRTSGGREAQYF
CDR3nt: TGTGCCCGCCGGACTAGCGGGGGGAGGGAGGCGCAGTATTTT

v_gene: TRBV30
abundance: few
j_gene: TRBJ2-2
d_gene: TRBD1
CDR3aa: CAWTAGTGATGEPFF
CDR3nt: TGTGCCTGGACGGCCGGGACAGGGGCCACCGGGGAGCCGTTTTTT

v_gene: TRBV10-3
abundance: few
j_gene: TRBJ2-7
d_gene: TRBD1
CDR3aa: CAISAGAGGSYEQYF
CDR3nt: TGTGCCATCAGTGCAGGGGCAGGGGGCTCATACGAGCAGTACTTC

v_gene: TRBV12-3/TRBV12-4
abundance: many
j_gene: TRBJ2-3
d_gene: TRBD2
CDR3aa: CASSPLAGATDTQYF
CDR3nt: TGTGCCAGCAGTCCCCTAGCGGGGGCCACAGATACGCAGTATTTT

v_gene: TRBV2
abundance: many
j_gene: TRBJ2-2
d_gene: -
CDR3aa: CASSRYTGLTGELFF
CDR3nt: TGTGCCAGCAGTAGATATACAGGGCTGACCGGGGAGCTGTTTTTT

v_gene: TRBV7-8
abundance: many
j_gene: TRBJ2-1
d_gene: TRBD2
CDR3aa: CASSHGLAADNEQFF
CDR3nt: TGTGCCAGCAGCCACGGACTAGCGGCGGACAATGAGCAGTTCTTC

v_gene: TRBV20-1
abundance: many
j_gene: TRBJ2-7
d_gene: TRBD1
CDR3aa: CSASRQGNYEQYF
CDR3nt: TGCAGTGCTAGTCGACAGGGGAACTACGAGCAGTACTTC

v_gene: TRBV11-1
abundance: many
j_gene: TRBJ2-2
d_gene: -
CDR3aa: CASSRRGGPGELFF
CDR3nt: TGTGCCAGCAGCCGTAGGGGGGGACCCGGGGAGCTGTTTTTT

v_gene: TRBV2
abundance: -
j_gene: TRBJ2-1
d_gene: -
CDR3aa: CASSSPAGGGWNEQFF
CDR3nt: TGTGCCAGCAGTTCTCCTGCAGGGGGAGGGTGGAATGAGCAGTTCTTC

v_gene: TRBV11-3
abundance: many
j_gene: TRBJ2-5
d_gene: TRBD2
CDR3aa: CASSSGLALGETQYF
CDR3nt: TGTGCCAGCAGCTCCGGACTAGCGTTAGGGGAGACCCAGTACTTC

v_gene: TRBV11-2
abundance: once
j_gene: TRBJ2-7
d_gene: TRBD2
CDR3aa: CASRPAGGSYEQYF
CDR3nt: TGTGCCAGCAGACCGGCGGGGGGTTCCTACGAGCAGTACTTC

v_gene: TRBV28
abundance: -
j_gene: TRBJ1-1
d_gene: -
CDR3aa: CASSPQGGRRDPGYAFF
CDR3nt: TGTGCCAGCAGTCCGCAGGGAGGCAGGAGGGACCCTGGATACGCTTTCTTT

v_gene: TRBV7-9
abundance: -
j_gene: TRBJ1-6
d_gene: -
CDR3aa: CASSYPIVGEDNSPLHF
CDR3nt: TGTGCCAGCAGCTACCCAATTGTAGGGGAAGACAATTCACCCCTCCACTTT

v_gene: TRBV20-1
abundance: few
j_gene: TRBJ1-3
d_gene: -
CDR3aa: CSARNVISGNTIYF
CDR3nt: TGCAGTGCTAGAAATGTTATCTCTGGAAACACCATATATTTT

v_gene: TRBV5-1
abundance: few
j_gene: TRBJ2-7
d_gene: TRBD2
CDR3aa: CASSLAAGDHEQYF
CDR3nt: TGCGCCAGCAGCTTGGCGGCGGGGGACCACGAGCAGTACTTC